A selection of T cell receptor beta chains follows, all from one sample in a study of blood T cell repertoires in COVID-19. The repertoire was sequenced with immunoSEQ multiplex PCR; TCRdb's copy has only in-frame clones and lacks some. This table has fewer than 450,000 clones, under 95% appearing once. Sequences were obtained from peripheral blood. These receptors came from a woman aged 18-30 years who had recovered from COVID-19. Each CDR3 is given with its conserved first and last residue. Each record gives: CDR3 length, clone size, V gene, J gene, D gene, CDR3 DNA, CDR3 protein. The D gene is left open where the match is weak. Clone size is shown for a subset of rows, as once, few, many or a class of expanded clone.

15	few	TRBV5-1	TRBJ2-1	TRBD2	TGCGCCAGCAGTGGGAGACTAGCTGTCTACAATGAGCAGTTCTTC	CASSGRLAVYNEQFF
14	-	TRBV3-1/TRBV3-2	TRBJ1-1	-	TGTGCCAGCAGCCAAGAGAGAGGAAACACTGAAGCTTTCTTT	CASSQERGNTEAFF
15	-	TRBV28	TRBJ1-2	-	TGTGCCAGCCACATACCGGGAGGACCAAACTATGGCTACACCTTC	CASHIPGGPNYGYTF
17	-	TRBV11-3	TRBJ2-5	TRBD1	TGTGCCAGCAGCTTAGTAACCGGGACAGGGGGTAGAGAGACCCAGTACTTC	CASSLVTGTGGRETQYF
13	once	TRBV24-1	TRBJ1-4	-	TGTGCCACCAGTGGCCTACCGGGGGAAAAACTGTTTTTT	CATSGLPGEKLFF
14	-	TRBV10-3	TRBJ1-5	TRBD1	TGTGCCATCAGGGGGGACAGCGGCAATCAGCCCCAGCATTTT	CAIRGDSGNQPQHF
15	-	TRBV29-1	TRBJ2-1	TRBD2	TGCAGCGCGGGACTAGCGGATTTCCTTAACAATGAGCAGTTCTTC	CSAGLADFLNNEQFF
15	-	TRBV7-2	TRBJ2-1	-	TGTGCCAGCAGCCCCCACGCCGGTATCTACAATGAGCAGTTCTTC	CASSPHAGIYNEQFF
11	once	TRBV19	TRBJ1-2	-	TGTGCCAGTAGTATAGCGGGAAAGGGGGCCTTC	CASSIAGKGAF
15	-	TRBV15	TRBJ2-1	-	TGTGCCACCAGTTCGAGGGAGCGCAACAACAATGAGCAGTTCTTC	CATSSRERNNNEQFF
12	-	TRBV20-1	TRBJ2-5	-	TGCAGTGCTAGTCTGCGCCCGGAGACCCAGTACTTC	CSASLRPETQYF
15	-	TRBV28	TRBJ1-3	TRBD1	TGTGCCAGCAGTCCCGCTGACAGGGCTGGAAACACCATATATTTT	CASSPADRAGNTIYF
15	-	TRBV7-2	TRBJ1-3	-	TGTGCCAGCAGCTTAGCTGACTTTTCTGGAAACACCATATATTTT	CASSLADFSGNTIYF
16	-	TRBV4-3	TRBJ2-3	-	TGCGCCAGCAGCCAAGTAGCTAGAGAACCGGCAGATACGCAGTATTTT	CASSQVAREPADTQYF
15	-	TRBV29-1	TRBJ1-2	-	TGCAGCGTTGAAGATAAGGGGCCGACGGCCTATGGCTACACCTTC	CSVEDKGPTAYGYTF
18	-	TRBV7-9	TRBJ2-2	-	TGTGCCAGCAGTCGCCCCCTTAGGAGGCGTACGAACACCGGGGAGCTGTTTTTT	CASSRPLRRRTNTGELFF
15	once	TRBV24-1	TRBJ2-1	-	TGTGCCACCAGTGATTTGTTCAGGTGCTACAATGAGCAGTTCTTC	CATSDLFRCYNEQFF
16	-	TRBV7-2	TRBJ2-5	TRBD2	TGTGCCAGCAGCTTAGTTGGCGGGAGTGTGGTGGAGACCCAGTACTTC	CASSLVGGSVVETQYF
19	-	TRBV14	TRBJ2-3	-	TGTGCCAGCAGCCAAGATACAGCTTGGCAGGGTGAAGGAGTAGATACGCAGTATTTT	CASSQDTAWQGEGVDTQYF
15	-	TRBV6-5	TRBJ1-5	-	TGTGCCAGCAGTTACAGGGGAGGGGACAATCAGCCCCAGCATTTT	CASSYRGGDNQPQHF
12	-	TRBV12-3/TRBV12-4	TRBJ1-3	-	TGTGCCAGCAGTTTAATCTCAAACACCATATATTTT	CASSLISNTIYF
13	-	TRBV30	TRBJ1-2	TRBD1	TGTGCCTGGAGTTCTCAGGGGGAAAATGGCTACACCTTC	CAWSSQGENGYTF
15	-	TRBV19	TRBJ2-1	TRBD2	TGTGCCAGTAGTCTTAGCGGGAGGAGAAATAATGAGCAGTTCTTC	CASSLSGRRNNEQFF
15	-	TRBV9	TRBJ2-3	TRBD2	TGTGCCAGCAGCGTAGCGGGAGCGGGAACAGATACGCAGTATTTT	CASSVAGAGTDTQYF
15	-	TRBV2	TRBJ1-5	TRBD1	TGTGCCAGCACTGTAACAGGGGAAGGCAATCAGCCCCAGCATTTT	CASTVTGEGNQPQHF
16	-	TRBV11-2	TRBJ2-1	TRBD2	TGTGCCAGCAGCTTGGGGGCAAGCGGGAGGTCCCATGAGCAGTTCTTC	CASSLGASGRSHEQFF
15	-	TRBV2	TRBJ2-2	-	TGTGCCAGCAGTGTTTTGGCAGGGGCCACCGGGGAGCTGTTTTTT	CASSVLAGATGELFF
13	-	TRBV29-1	TRBJ1-1	-	TGCAGCGTTGTTAGGGGCGAGAACACTGAAGCTTTCTTT	CSVVRGENTEAFF
13	-	TRBV5-1	TRBJ1-3	-	TGCGCCAGCAGCTTCGGTGTTGGAAACACCATATATTTT	CASSFGVGNTIYF
14	once	TRBV2	TRBJ2-1	-	TGTGCCAGCAGTGGAGACCGAGCACCTAGTGAGCAGTTCTTC	CASSGDRAPSEQFF
12	-	TRBV30	TRBJ1-1	-	TGTGCCGGGGGCCGTAGATGGACTGAAGCTTTCTTT	CAGGRRWTEAFF